This is a list of T cell receptor beta chains from one sample in a study of T cell changes during pregnancy in multiple sclerosis. TCRdb keeps only in-frame clones here, not all; method: immunoSEQ multiplex PCR. Of 85,000 to 130,000 clones in the sample, roughly 89% were seen once. The sample was peripheral blood, taken before pregnancy. The receptors shown here come from a female donor with multiple sclerosis, enrolled in a pregnancy study. Each CDR3 is given with its conserved first and last residue. Fields, in order: J gene, D gene, clone size, V gene, CDR3 protein, CDR3 DNA. A D gene is named only where the DNA matches it firmly. Only some rows state a clone size, as once, few, many or a class for expanded clones.

J gene: TRBJ2-7
D gene: .
clone size: .
V gene: TRBV13
CDR3 protein: CASSSNTYEQYF
CDR3 DNA: TGTGCCAGCAGCTCGAACACCTACGAGCAGTACTTC

J gene: TRBJ1-1
D gene: .
clone size: .
V gene: TRBV7-3
CDR3 protein: CASREQGNTEAFF
CDR3 DNA: TGTGCCAGCAGGGAACAGGGGAACACTGAAGCTTTCTTT

J gene: TRBJ1-2
D gene: .
clone size: .
V gene: TRBV6-6
CDR3 protein: CASRREENYGYTF
CDR3 DNA: TGTGCCAGCAGACGGGAGGAGAACTATGGCTACACCTTC

J gene: TRBJ1-4
D gene: TRBD1
clone size: .
V gene: TRBV10-2
CDR3 protein: CASTLTIQGANEKLFF
CDR3 DNA: TGCGCCAGCACCCTTACGATACAGGGGGCTAATGAAAAACTGTTTTTT

J gene: TRBJ2-1
D gene: .
clone size: .
V gene: TRBV5-1
CDR3 protein: CASSLVVGGGEQFF
CDR3 DNA: TGCGCCAGCAGCTTAGTCGTAGGAGGAGGTGAGCAGTTCTTC

J gene: TRBJ1-1
D gene: .
clone size: .
V gene: TRBV5-1
CDR3 protein: CASSLELQNTEAFF
CDR3 DNA: TGCGCCAGCAGCTTAGAACTCCAGAACACTGAAGCTTTCTTT

J gene: TRBJ2-5
D gene: TRBD1
clone size: few
V gene: TRBV15
CDR3 protein: CATSGRTGGTETQYF
CDR3 DNA: TGTGCCACCAGCGGAAGGACAGGGGGTACGGAGACCCAGTACTTC

J gene: TRBJ1-2
D gene: .
clone size: .
V gene: TRBV7-9
CDR3 protein: CASSPMGGGNYGYTF
CDR3 DNA: TGTGCCAGCAGCCCCATGGGCGGGGGGAACTATGGCTACACCTTC

J gene: TRBJ2-7
D gene: TRBD1
clone size: .
V gene: TRBV9
CDR3 protein: CASSVGFGTESYEQYF
CDR3 DNA: TGTGCCAGCAGCGTAGGGTTTGGGACAGAGAGCTACGAGCAGTACTTC

J gene: TRBJ2-7
D gene: TRBD1
clone size: .
V gene: TRBV19
CDR3 protein: CASSIRDRGSHEQYF
CDR3 DNA: TGTGCCAGTAGTATACGAGACAGGGGTTCCCACGAGCAGTACTTC

J gene: TRBJ2-5
D gene: .
clone size: .
V gene: TRBV7-9
CDR3 protein: CASSTTSGVEETQYF
CDR3 DNA: TGTGCCAGCAGCACTACCTCAGGGGTCGAGGAGACCCAGTACTTC

J gene: TRBJ1-3
D gene: TRBD1
clone size: .
V gene: TRBV7-8
CDR3 protein: CASSIMGQGVGNTIYF
CDR3 DNA: TGTGCCAGCAGCATCATGGGACAGGGGGTTGGAAACACCATATATTTT

J gene: TRBJ1-1
D gene: .
clone size: .
V gene: TRBV21-1
CDR3 protein: CASSKKRTSNTEAFF
CDR3 DNA: TGTGCCAGCAGCAAAAAGCGGACTTCGAACACTGAAGCTTTCTTT

J gene: TRBJ2-2
D gene: .
clone size: .
V gene: TRBV4-1
CDR3 protein: CASAVNTGELFF
CDR3 DNA: TGCGCCAGCGCGGTCAACACCGGGGAGCTGTTTTTT

J gene: TRBJ2-1
D gene: TRBD1
clone size: .
V gene: TRBV7-9
CDR3 protein: CASSSTGGSYNEQFF
CDR3 DNA: TGTGCCAGCAGCTCAACAGGGGGCTCCTACAATGAGCAGTTCTTC

J gene: TRBJ2-3
D gene: TRBD1
clone size: few
V gene: TRBV6-5
CDR3 protein: CASSYGQGATDTQYF
CDR3 DNA: TGTGCCAGCAGTTACGGACAGGGGGCCACAGATACGCAGTATTTT

J gene: TRBJ1-1
D gene: TRBD1
clone size: .
V gene: TRBV11-3
CDR3 protein: CASATPGQGNTEAFF
CDR3 DNA: TGTGCCAGCGCTACCCCGGGACAGGGGAACACTGAAGCTTTCTTT

J gene: TRBJ2-5
D gene: .
clone size: .
V gene: TRBV10-3
CDR3 protein: CAISESVMAETQYF
CDR3 DNA: TGTGCCATCAGTGAGTCTGTGATGGCAGAGACCCAGTACTTC

J gene: TRBJ2-7
D gene: .
clone size: .
V gene: TRBV6-6
CDR3 protein: CASSNIDRIYAQYF
CDR3 DNA: TGTGCCAGCTCCAACATCGACAGGATTTACGCGCAGTACTTC

J gene: TRBJ1-1
D gene: .
clone size: once
V gene: TRBV5-1
CDR3 protein: CASSLVGGRGGNTEAFF
CDR3 DNA: TGCGCCAGCAGCTTGGTGGGGGGGCGCGGGGGAAACACTGAAGCTTTCTTT

J gene: TRBJ1-2
D gene: .
clone size: .
V gene: TRBV5-4
CDR3 protein: CASSLGGIGSGYTF
CDR3 DNA: TGTGCCAGCAGCTTGGGGGGGATCGGGAGTGGCTACACCTTC

J gene: TRBJ2-1
D gene: TRBD2
clone size: .
V gene: TRBV11-2
CDR3 protein: CASSQTSDNEQFF
CDR3 DNA: TGTGCCAGCAGCCAGACTAGCGACAATGAGCAGTTCTTC

J gene: TRBJ1-1
D gene: .
clone size: .
V gene: TRBV15
CDR3 protein: CATSMSGGLNTEAFF
CDR3 DNA: TGTGCCACCAGCATGAGTGGAGGCCTGAACACTGAAGCTTTCTTT

J gene: TRBJ1-2
D gene: TRBD1
clone size: few
V gene: TRBV6-5
CDR3 protein: CASSYDMGQGLDGYTF
CDR3 DNA: TGTGCCAGCAGTTACGATATGGGACAGGGCCTCGATGGCTACACCTTC

J gene: TRBJ2-1
D gene: TRBD1
clone size: .
V gene: TRBV14
CDR3 protein: CASSHLDRVYNEQFF
CDR3 DNA: TGTGCCAGCAGCCATTTGGACAGGGTCTACAATGAGCAGTTCTTC

J gene: TRBJ2-2
D gene: .
clone size: .
V gene: TRBV6-1
CDR3 protein: CASSELGQNTGELFF
CDR3 DNA: TGTGCCAGCAGTGAGTTGGGACAGAACACCGGGGAGCTGTTTTTT

J gene: TRBJ2-7
D gene: .
clone size: .
V gene: TRBV4-3
CDR3 protein: CASSQGAYRTREQYF
CDR3 DNA: TGCGCCAGCAGCCAAGGAGCATACAGGACGAGGGAGCAGTACTTC